The 9 T cell receptor beta chains below were found in one sample sequenced in a study of T cells expressing NK-cell markers (dated by TCRdb to the early 2020s). Library prep was done by 5' RACE. Instrument on record: Illumina HiSeq 2000. Through TCRdb reprocessing, the reads give one entry per CDR3 protein sequence; DNA is omitted. This sample's table contains some 340,000 distinct CDR3 sequences. The ten largest clones capture roughly 5.5% of the sample. Material for sequencing was blood T cells: a sorted CD56 or NKG2C T cell subset, CD4+ or CD8+ T cells, or bulk PBMC T cells (not recorded which). These receptors all come from a man aged 18-75 years in good health.

This sequence joins TRBV6-5 and TRBJ2-7. The CDR3 runs to 11 residues. Germline V gene sequence: CDR1 MNHEY, CDR2 SVGAGI. CDR3 in amino acids: CASKGDYEQYF.

V usage is TRBV7-9 and J usage is TRBJ2-2. This CDR3 region has 15 residues. Germline CDR1 and CDR2: SEHNR and FQNEAQ (reference sequence). CDR3: CASSLAGASTGELFF.

This chain uses TRBV6-5 with TRBJ1-2; checking the TCRdb D call of TRBD1 is not possible without DNA. The CDR3 is 16 residues long. Germline V CDR1 and CDR2: MNHEY, SVGAGI. This CDR3 is CASSYSKPGQHYGYTF.

The chain combines TRBV20-1 with TRBJ2-5. Germline V gives CDR1 DFQATT, CDR2 SNEGSKA (reference sequence). CDR3 length: 12 residues. This CDR3 is CSVPKFGETQYF.

The chain recombines TRBV6-1 with TRBJ2-7; TCRdb returns TRBD1, unconfirmable since there is no DNA. Germline CDR1 reads MNHNS; CDR2 reads SASEGT. CDR3 length: 14 residues. The CDR3 loop is CASSRSGGRNEQYF.

The rearrangement uses TRBV15 and TRBJ2-4; checking the TCRdb D call of TRBD1 is not possible without DNA. CDR3 length: 17 residues. Germline V CDR1 and CDR2: LNHNV, YYDKDF (reference sequence). The CDR3 sequence is CATSREKGRGSINIQYF. Based on the CDR3 plus reference TRBV15 and TRBJ2-4, the full variable domain is DAMVIQNPRYQVTQFGKPVTLSCSQTLNHNVMYWYQQKSSQAPKLLFHYYDKDFNNEADTPDNFQSRRPNTSFCFLDIRSPGLGDTAMYLCATSREKGRGSINIQYFGAGTRLSVL.

CDR3 protein: CASSPDRIRQETQYF. The V and J genes are TRBV18 and TRBJ2-5; the TCRdb call, TRBD1, lacks DNA for checking. Per the germline V gene, CDR1 is KGHSH and CDR2 is LQKENI. CDR3 size: 15 residues.

V usage is TRBV5-6 and J usage is TRBJ2-7; without DNA, the TCRdb call of TRBD1 cannot be checked. Germline V CDR1 and CDR2: SGHDT, YYEEEE. This CDR3 has 17 residues. CDR3: CASSLWAPGTGNYEQYF.

CDR3 loop: CSIHRRRSTEAFF. V and J are TRBV29-1 and TRBJ1-1. CDR3 length: 13 residues. From germline, CDR1 is SQVTM and CDR2 ANQGSEA.